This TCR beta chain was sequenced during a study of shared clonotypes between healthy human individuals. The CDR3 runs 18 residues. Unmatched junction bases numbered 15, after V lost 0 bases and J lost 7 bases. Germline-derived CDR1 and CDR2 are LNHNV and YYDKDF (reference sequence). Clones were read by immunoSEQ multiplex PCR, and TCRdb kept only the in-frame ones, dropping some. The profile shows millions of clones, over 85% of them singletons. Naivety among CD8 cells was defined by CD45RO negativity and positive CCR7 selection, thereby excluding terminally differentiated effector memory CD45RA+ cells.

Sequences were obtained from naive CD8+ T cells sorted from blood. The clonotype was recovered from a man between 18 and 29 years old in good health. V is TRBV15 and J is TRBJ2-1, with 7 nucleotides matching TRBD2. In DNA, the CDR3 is TGTGCCACCAGCAGAGATAAGTCCCGTGGGGCCGGGGGGAATGAGCAGTTCTTC. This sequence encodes CATSRDKSRGAGGNEQFF.